This T cell receptor beta chain was sequenced during a study of blood T cell repertoires in COVID-19. The overall study: Acute and convalescent COVID-19 specimens originated in the United States, Italy and Spain. T cells, B-cell-depleted T cells, or PBMCs provided the cDNA or gDNA that served as material.

V was clipped by 2 bases and J by 1 base; unmatched bases: 6. The length of the CDR3 is 15 residues. CDR1 is SGHTS, CDR2 YDEGEE, per germline. Some clones are missing from TCRdb's copy, which holds only in-frame ones; the method was immunoSEQ multiplex PCR. The sample has about 50,000 clones, about 89% seen once. The source is a human donor in a cohort sampled during active COVID-19. The chain employs TRBV5-8 and TRBJ2-7, with 7 bases matching TRBD1. The sequenced material came from peripheral blood. The chain's CDR3 is CASSLRDSASYEQYF. In nucleotides, the CDR3 is TGTGCCAGCAGCTTACGGGACAGCGCATCCTACGAGCAGTACTTC. Looking up the rest from reference TRBV5-8 and TRBJ2-7 gives the full variable domain: EAGVTQSPTHLIKTRGQQATLRCSPISGHTSVYWYQQALGLGLQFLLWYDEGEERNRGNFPPRFSGRQFPNYSSELNVNALELEDSALYLCASSLRDSASYEQYFGPGTRLTVT.